These 10 T cell receptor beta chains were all obtained from the same sample, sequenced in a study of blood T cell repertoires in COVID-19. Generated by immunoSEQ multiplex PCR, the TCRdb table keeps only in-frame clones and is missing some. The sample consists of about 250,000 clones, about 80% of them appearing once. Material for sequencing was peripheral blood. The receptors originated from an elderly man with acute or convalescent COVID-19.

V is TRBV19 and J is TRBJ1-5; 8 bases map to TRBD1. The CDR3 has 17 amino acids. Germline lookup yields CDR1 LNHDA and CDR2 SQIVND (reference sequence). V lost 10 bases to trimming and J lost 3 bases; unmatched junction nucleotides: 17. The CDR3 region is CATRQGNFGGPNQPQHF. CDR3 bases: TGTGCCACCCGACAGGGGAACTTCGGTGGCCCCAATCAGCCCCAGCATTTT.

This rearrangement joins TRBV3-1 (or the pseudogene TRBV3-2) to TRBJ2-3, with D possibly being TRBD2 (6 bases). In germline, CDR1 is LGHDT, CDR2 YNNKEL (reference sequence). The CDR3 spans 14 residues. Trimming shortened V by 6 bases and J by 1 base, and 11 bases separated the two germline ends. CDR3 loop: CASSRLEGTDTQYF. The CDR3 nucleotides are TGTGCCAGCAGTCGACTAGAGGGCACAGATACGCAGTATTTT.

This rearrangement joins TRBV11-1 to TRBJ2-7; possibly TRBD2 for D (7 bases). This CDR3 has 15 amino acids. Looked up from germline, CDR1 is SGHAT and CDR2 is FQDESV (reference sequence). The V end was cut by 1 base, the J end by 3 bases, with 13 bases between. This CDR3 is CASSLVRGANYEQYF. The CDR3 coding sequence is TGTGCCAGCAGCTTAGTACGGGGGGCCAACTACGAGCAGTACTTC.

This chain joins TRBV11-1 and TRBJ2-5; TRBD1 agrees at 8 bases. The CDR3 has 16 amino acids. V trimming: 1 base; J trimming: 1 base; junction bases outside the gene matches: 5. Germline CDR1 and CDR2: SGHAT and FQDESV (reference sequence). The CDR3 is CASSLGVGTGQETQYF. For the CDR3, the DNA is TGTGCCAGCAGCTTAGGTGTTGGGACAGGCCAAGAGACCCAGTACTTC.

CDR3 amino acids: CASSGIPGNEQFF. DNA for the CDR3: TGTGCCAGCAGTGGAATCCCAGGGAATGAGCAGTTCTTC. The V call is TRBV2, the J call TRBJ2-1; maybe TRBD1 (5 bases). CDR1 and CDR2 (germline): SNHLY, FYNNEI. The CDR3 totals 13 residues. Trimming cost V 4 bases and J 7 bases, with 11 bases left between them. The entire variable domain, with the rest obtained from reference TRBV2 and TRBJ2-1, is as follows: EPEVTQTPSHQVTQMGQEVILRCVPISNHLYFYWYRQILGQKVEFLVSFYNNEISEKSEIFDDQFSVERPDGSNFTLKIRSTKLEDSAMYFCASSGIPGNEQFFGPGTRLTVL.

V gene TRBV19 combines with J gene TRBJ2-5; TRBD2 matches at 8 bases. CDR1 and CDR2 (germline): LNHDA, SQIVND (reference sequence). The CDR3 has 18 residues. The V and J ends lost 5 bases and 4 bases, in that order; junction bases with no gene match: 18. CDR3 protein: CASSPRGGTSGLPETQYF. CDR3 coding DNA: TGTGCCAGTAGTCCGAGGGGGGGAACTAGCGGTCTCCCAGAGACCCAGTACTTC. Full variable domain (remainder filled in from reference TRBV19 and TRBJ2-5): DGGITQSPKYLFRKEGQNVTLSCEQNLNHDAMYWYRQDPGQGLRLIYYSQIVNDFQKGDIAEGYSVSREKKESFPLTVTSAQKNPTAFYLCASSPRGGTSGLPETQYFGPGTRLLVL.

This chain connects TRBV5-1 to TRBJ2-7; 8 bases are a match to TRBD1. The germline V gene has CDR1 SGHRS and CDR2 YFSETQ. Trimming cost V 5 bases and J 3 bases; bases outside gene matches: 10. The CDR3 loop spans 15 amino acids. CDR3 residues: CASSTAGQDLYEQYF. As DNA, the CDR3 is TGCGCCAGCAGTACCGCGGGACAGGACCTCTACGAGCAGTACTTC.

This chain connects TRBV27 to TRBJ1-2; 8 positions match TRBD1. V trimming: 3 bases; J trimming: 0 bases; junction bases outside the gene matches: 6. Looked up from germline, CDR1 is MNHEY and CDR2 is SMNVEV (reference sequence). There are 16 residues in the CDR3. The DNA for the CDR3 is TGTGCCAGCAGTTTGGCGGGACAGGCGACTAACTATGGCTACACCTTC. This sequence encodes CASSLAGQATNYGYTF.

The chain couples TRBV7-2 to TRBJ2-7, with D possibly matching TRBD2 (5 bases). The CDR3 contains 13 residues. Between the trimmed V and J ends, which lost 4 bases and 3 bases, there was a span of 10 bases. Germline V gene lookup returns CDR1 SGHTA and CDR2 FQGNSA. CDR3 nucleotide sequence: TGTGCCAGCAGCTCGGACTCCTTCTACGAGCAGTACTTC. It codes for CASSSDSFYEQYF.

The rearrangement uses TRBV5-1 and TRBJ1-2; 9 bases line up with TRBD1. Germline values: CDR1 SGHRS, CDR2 YFSETQ. This CDR3 has 15 residues. The V segment lost 1 base and the J segment 6 bases; nucleotides outside the gene matches: 7. The CDR3 region is CASSLKPGQGDGYTF. As DNA, the CDR3 is TGCGCCAGCAGCTTGAAACCGGGACAGGGTGATGGCTACACCTTC.